This TCR beta chain was identified during a study of shared clonotypes between healthy human individuals. Sequenced by immunoSEQ multiplex PCR; TCRdb stores in-frame clones only, minus some. The sample records 550,000 to 700,000 clones, about 80% being singletons. The CDR3 runs to 13 residues. Trimming pared 3 bases from V and 0 bases from J, leaving 5 bases between. Germline V lookup: CDR1 KGHSH, CDR2 LQKENI. In regard to this clone: Its cognate antigen is unknown. Other DNA sequences in the sample encode the same CDR3.

Whole-study findings and limits: Even with large depth, rarefaction showed that sorted-subset sequencing was incomplete.

The source of this sequence is a young woman in good health. The material sequenced was memory CD4+ T cells sorted from blood. Subset reported: CD45RA-negative fraction. J is TRBJ1-2 and V is TRBV18; D is perhaps TRBD1 (5 bases). CDR3 protein: CASSPTANYGYTF. The CDR3 DNA reads TGTGCCAGCTCACCGACAGCTAACTATGGCTACACCTTC.